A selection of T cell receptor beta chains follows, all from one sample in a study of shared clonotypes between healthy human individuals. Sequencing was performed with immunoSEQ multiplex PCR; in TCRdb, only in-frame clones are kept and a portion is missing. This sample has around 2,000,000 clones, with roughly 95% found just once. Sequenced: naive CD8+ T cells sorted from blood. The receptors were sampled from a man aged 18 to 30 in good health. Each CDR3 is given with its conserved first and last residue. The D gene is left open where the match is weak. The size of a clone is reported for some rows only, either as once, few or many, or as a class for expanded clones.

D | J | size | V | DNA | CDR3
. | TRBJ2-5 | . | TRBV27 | TGTGCCAGCAGTTTGATCCCAGGGGTAAAGACCCAGTACTTC | CASSLIPGVKTQYF
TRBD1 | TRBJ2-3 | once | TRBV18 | TGTGCCAGCTCACCCTGGGGACAGGGGAGCCTCACAGATACGCAGTATTTT | CASSPWGQGSLTDTQYF
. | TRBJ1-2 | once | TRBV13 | TGTGCCAGCAGCTTAGGTTCCGCAGTGTCCCTCTATGGCTACACCTTC | CASSLGSAVSLYGYTF
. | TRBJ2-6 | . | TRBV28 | TGTGCCAGCAGTTTAATACCGCTCTCTGGGGCCAACGTCCTGACTTTC | CASSLIPLSGANVLTF
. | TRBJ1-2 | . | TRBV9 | TGTGCCAGCAGCGGCGGACAGCTACCGCTCCTCTATGGCTACACCTTC | CASSGGQLPLLYGYTF
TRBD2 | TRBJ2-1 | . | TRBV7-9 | TGTGCCAGCAGCCTTCCTTCCCATAGCGGGGATGTATACAATGAGCAGTTCTTC | CASSLPSHSGDVYNEQFF
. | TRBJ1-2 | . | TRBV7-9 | TGTGCCAGCAGCTCCAGCCGGACAGCGAACTATGGCTACACCTTC | CASSSSRTANYGYTF
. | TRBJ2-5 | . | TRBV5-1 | TGCGCCAGCAGCCAAATTGATACGGTGTTAGGAGAGACCCAGTACTTC | CASSQIDTVLGETQYF
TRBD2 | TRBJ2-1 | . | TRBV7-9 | TGTGCCAGCAGCTGGACTAGCGGGAGCCTTAATGAGCAGTTCTTC | CASSWTSGSLNEQFF
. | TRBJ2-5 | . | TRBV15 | TGTGCCACCAGCAGAAGGACAGAAGAGACCCAGTACTTC | CATSRRTEETQYF
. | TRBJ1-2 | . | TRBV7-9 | TGTGCCAGCAGCCCCCCTTTTGGCGCAGTCGGCTACACCTTC | CASSPPFGAVGYTF
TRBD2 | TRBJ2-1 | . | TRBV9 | TGTGCCAGCAGCGTTTTCCTAGCGGGGGGCTCCGGGGAGCAGTTCTTC | CASSVFLAGGSGEQFF
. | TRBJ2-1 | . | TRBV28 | TGTGCCAGCAGTCTATCTGACAATGAGCAGTTCTTC | CASSLSDNEQFF
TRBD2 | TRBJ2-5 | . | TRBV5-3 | TGTGCCAGAAGCTTTTATAGCGGGAGGCCCCATGGGGAGACCCAGTACTTC | CARSFYSGRPHGETQYF
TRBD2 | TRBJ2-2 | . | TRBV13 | TGTGCCAGCAGCTACGGGACTACCTTTGGCGGGGAGCTGTTTTTT | CASSYGTTFGGELFF
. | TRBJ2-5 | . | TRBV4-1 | TGCGCCAGCAGCCAAGGGGGGGGCCGAGAGACCCAGTACTTC | CASSQGGGRETQYF
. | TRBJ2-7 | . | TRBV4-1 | TGCGCCAGCAGCCAAGCGGACAGCGTCTACGAGCAGTACTTC | CASSQADSVYEQYF